This T cell receptor beta chain was retrieved from a study of a mutant IDH1 vaccine in newly diagnosed glioma. Study in general: Before enrollment, patients got radiotherapy alone, temozolomide alone, or mostly the combination.

Sequenced by immunoSEQ multiplex PCR; TCRdb stores in-frame clones only, minus some. The sample lists 35,000 to 40,000 clones; roughly 90% were seen once. Germline V gene data show CDR1 as LGHNA and CDR2 as YNFKEQ. The length of the CDR3 is 13 residues. The ends lost 4 bases at V and 2 bases at J; junction bases unmatched: 1. Time point reported: baseline, week 1 (first vaccination visit). Treatment defined: pre-vaccination baseline after standard-of-care therapy. The chain combines TRBV4-2 with TRBJ2-7; 8 nucleotides match TRBD1. The sample in question was PBMCs, obtained from a glioma patient treated with radiotherapy, temozolomide or both. The sequence was collected from a man younger than 30 with glioma. CDR3 bases: TGTGCCAGCAGCCCACAGGGGGCCTACGAGCAGTACTTC. The encoded protein is CASSPQGAYEQYF.